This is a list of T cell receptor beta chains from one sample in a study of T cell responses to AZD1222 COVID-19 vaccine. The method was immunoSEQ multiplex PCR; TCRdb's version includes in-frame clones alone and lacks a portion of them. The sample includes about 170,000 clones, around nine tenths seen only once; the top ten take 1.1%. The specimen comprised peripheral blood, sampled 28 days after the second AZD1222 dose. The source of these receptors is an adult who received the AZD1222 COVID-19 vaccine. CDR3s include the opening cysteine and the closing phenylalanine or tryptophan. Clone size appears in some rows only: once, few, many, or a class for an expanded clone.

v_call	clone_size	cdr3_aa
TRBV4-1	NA	CASSQPGQVPDEQYF
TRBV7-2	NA	CASSRGSGDNQPQHF
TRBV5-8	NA	CASSLTGGGEAFF
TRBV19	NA	CASSRTGGYEQYF
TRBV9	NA	CASSGPGEVDYGYTF
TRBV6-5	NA	CASSIAGWGYEQFF
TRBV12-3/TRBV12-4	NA	CASSLGPPRGYTF
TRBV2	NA	CASSAWTGKYEQYF
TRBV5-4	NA	CASSLDRTEEQYF
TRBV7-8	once	CASSLSPGSGNTIYF
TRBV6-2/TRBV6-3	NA	CASSSDIGRIYGYTF
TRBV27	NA	CASSLCGSTYEQYF
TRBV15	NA	CATSREGGASYEQFF
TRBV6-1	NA	CASSGVQGAQGYTF
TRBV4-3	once	CASSQDWGSLSGANVLTF
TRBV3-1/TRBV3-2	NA	CASSQAMGPNQPQHF
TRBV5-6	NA	CASSLVGGTYEQYF
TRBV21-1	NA	CASSQLTGTSYEQYF
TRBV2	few	CASSGEGETQYF
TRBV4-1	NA	CASSQSTGFNEKLFF